These 16 T cell receptor beta chains were sequenced from one sample in a study of cytomegalovirus exposure and HLA in healthy donors. The method was immunoSEQ multiplex PCR; TCRdb's version includes in-frame clones alone and lacks a portion of them. In the table there are about 150,000 clones, roughly nine tenths of which are singletons. The sequencing input was PBMCs. The receptors were sampled from a woman aged 18 to 35 in good health and CMV-seropositive.

V and J are TRBV30 and TRBJ1-4; 8 nucleotides match TRBD1. V trimming: 4 bases; J trimming: 7 bases; junction bases outside the gene matches: 5. Looked up from germline, CDR1 is GTSNPN and CDR2 is SVGIG (reference sequence). This CDR3 is built from 13 residues. The CDR3 spells CAWNRQGSEKLFF. The CDR3 DNA is TGTGCCTGGAACCGACAGGGGAGTGAAAAACTGTTTTTT.

The V and J genes are TRBV7-2 and TRBJ2-7; perhaps TRBD1 as D (5 bases). The germline CDR1 and CDR2 sequences are SGHTA and FQGNSA. V was trimmed by 1 base and J by 1 base, leaving 11 bases between them. CDR3 size: 15 residues. DNA of the CDR3: TGTGCCAGCAGCTTAGTTGGACAAGCATCCTACGAGCAGTACTTC. Protein sequence: CASSLVGQASYEQYF.

The chain has TRBV2 and TRBJ2-1; D might be TRBD1 (6 bases). The CDR3 totals 17 residues. Germline V gives CDR1 SNHLY, CDR2 FYNNEI. V was cut by 2 bases and J by 0 bases, with 14 bases left in between. The CDR3 loop is CASSEQGSHLSYNEQFF. The CDR3 DNA sequence: TGTGCCAGCAGTGAACAGGGGAGCCACCTCTCCTACAATGAGCAGTTCTTC.

The chain couples TRBV5-1 to TRBJ2-1, with 9 bases that match TRBD2. The CDR3 contains 22 residues. Germline V CDR1 and CDR2: SGHRS, YFSETQ. Trimming removed 0 bases from V and 4 bases from J; junction bases left unmatched: 23. CDR3 coding DNA: TGCGCCAGCAGCTTGGGCGGCAGAATCGGAGCGGGAGGCCTCCCTCTTTACAATGAGCAGTTCTTC. It translates to CASSLGGRIGAGGLPLYNEQFF.

The rearrangement links TRBV6-1 to TRBJ1-2, with 8 bases aligning to TRBD1. The length of the CDR3 is 18 residues. Germline V gene lookup returns CDR1 MNHNS and CDR2 SASEGT. Trimming removed 3 bases from V and 6 bases from J; junction bases left unmatched: 18. In DNA, the CDR3 is TGTGCCAGCAGTGATATGGACAGGGATTCGGTCCGTCGGAATGGCTACACCTTC. This translates into CASSDMDRDSVRRNGYTF.

The J gene is TRBJ2-5, the V gene TRBV4-2; the match to TRBD1 covers 8 bases. The CDR3 loop spans 15 amino acids. The germline gives CDR1 LGHNA, CDR2 YNFKEQ. With V trimmed by 0 bases and J by 4 bases, 4 bases remained unmatched. The CDR3 loop reads CASSQDDRGGETQYF. As DNA, the CDR3 is TGTGCCAGCAGCCAAGACGACAGGGGAGGAGAGACCCAGTACTTC.

CDR3 nucleotides: TGTGCCAGCAGCCCTTCGGCTAACTATGGCTACACCTTC. It specifies CASSPSANYGYTF. The genes are TRBV11-1 and TRBJ1-2; D gene uncertain. The CDR3 extends over 13 amino acids. The V and J ends lost 5 bases and 0 bases respectively, with 7 bases between them. Germline-derived CDR1 and CDR2 are SGHAT and FQDESV (reference sequence).

This clone was counted a single time. This sequence joins TRBV19 and TRBJ2-1; 11 bases fit TRBD2. V lost 5 bases and J lost 10; bases outside the gene matches: 4. The CDR3 spans 13 residues. CDR1 and CDR2 (germline): LNHDA, SQIVND (reference sequence). Here the CDR3 reads CASSFGTSGEQFF. In DNA, the CDR3 is TGTGCCAGTAGTTTTGGGACTAGCGGCGAGCAGTTCTTC.

This chain joins TRBV30 and TRBJ1-4; the D is unclear. The germline V and J ends were trimmed by 1 base and 0 bases, with 9 bases remaining between them. This CDR3 region has 15 residues. Germline assignment: CDR1 GTSNPN and CDR2 SVGIG (reference sequence). CDR3 amino acids: CAWSAEFATNEKLFF. For the CDR3, the DNA is TGTGCCTGGAGTGCTGAGTTTGCAACTAATGAAAAACTGTTTTTT.

On this clone: The sample carries other DNA sequences with the same CDR3. The chain has TRBV19 and TRBJ1-5, with TRBD1 matching over 7 bases. This CDR3 is 15 amino acids long. The junction had 2 bases not matched to a gene; V was cut back by 3 bases and J by 0 bases. Germline-derived CDR1 and CDR2 are LNHDA and SQIVND (reference sequence). CDR3 region: CASSMGQLSNQPQHF. CDR3 bases: TGTGCCAGTAGTATGGGACAGCTTAGCAATCAGCCCCAGCATTTT. The full variable domain, completed using reference TRBV19 and TRBJ1-5, is DGGITQSPKYLFRKEGQNVTLSCEQNLNHDAMYWYRQDPGQGLRLIYYSQIVNDFQKGDIAEGYSVSREKKESFPLTVTSAQKNPTAFYLCASSMGQLSNQPQHFGDGTRLSIL.

This clone was seen once. V and J are TRBV2 and TRBJ2-1, with 12 positions matching TRBD2. Germline V gene lookup returns CDR1 SNHLY and CDR2 FYNNEI. The CDR3 is made up of 16 amino acids. The trim removed 11 bases at V and 8 bases at J, leaving 16 bases unmatched. CDR3 sequence reads: CAVAGGRTSGTYEQFF. CDR3 DNA: TGTGCCGTAGCAGGGGGCCGGACTAGCGGGACGTATGAGCAGTTCTTC.

The chain links TRBV14 to TRBJ2-7, with D possibly matching TRBD2 (5 bases). From germline, CDR1 is SGHDN and CDR2 FVKESK. Deletions cut 2 bases from V and 3 bases from J, with 14 bases between. The CDR3 loop spans 15 amino acids. This CDR3 is CASSQRPGFFYEQYF. The CDR3 DNA is TGTGCCAGCAGCCAACGCCCGGGATTTTTCTACGAGCAGTACTTC.

This chain uses TRBV27 with TRBJ2-2; the D gene is possibly TRBD1 (6 bases). Looked up from germline, CDR1 is MNHEY and CDR2 is SMNVEV (reference sequence). V lost 4 bases and J lost 6, with 15 bases in between. The CDR3 totals 15 residues. The CDR3 reads CASSSISGAPGELFF. In DNA, the CDR3 is TGTGCCAGCAGTTCAATCTCAGGGGCACCCGGGGAGCTGTTTTTT.

The gene calls are TRBV7-8 and TRBJ1-2, with TRBD1 matching over 7 bases. CDR1 is SGHVS and CDR2 is FQNEAQ in the germline V gene. The CDR3 consists of 15 residues. After removal of 5 bases from V and 1 base from J, the junction contained 7 bases not matched to a gene. CDR3 in DNA: TGTGCCAGCAGCCCCCGGACAGGAATTAACTATGGCTACACCTTC. Amino acids: CASSPRTGINYGYTF.

The rearrangement uses TRBV5-1 and TRBJ1-5, with D possibly TRBD1 on 6 matching bases. V lost 4 bases to trimming and J lost 3 bases, with 17 bases between them. The CDR3 totals 16 residues. Germline V gene data show CDR1 as SGHRS and CDR2 as YFSETQ. CDR3 in amino acids: CASSATPGTNNQPQHF. CDR3 bases: TGCGCCAGCAGCGCCACCCCCGGGACAAACAATCAGCCCCAGCATTTT.

The CDR3 bases are TGTGCCAGCAGCCTCCCGACTAGCGGAAGCTCCTACAATGAGCAGTTCTTC. It specifies CASSLPTSGSSYNEQFF. This rearrangement joins TRBV9 to TRBJ2-1; 9 positions agree with TRBD2. Trimming took 4 bases from V and 0 from J; bases not matched to a gene: 8. Looked up from germline, CDR1 is SGDLS and CDR2 is YYNGEE. CDR3 length: 17 amino acids.